This T cell receptor beta chain originates from a study of cytomegalovirus exposure and HLA in healthy donors (dated by TCRdb to about 2017). Study-level background: In an earlier analysis of some 610 of the donors, around 290 Gb of sequence data and 100 million or so unique TCR beta sequences from about 190 million T cells were reported. In addition to the first cohort of 666 subjects, a separate validation cohort of 130 or so different subjects was used. An earlier analysis of several hundred of the donors applied high-throughput TCR beta sequencing to assess whether each TCR beta V gene segment acted as functional or pseudogenic. The study combined high-throughput TCR immunosequencing, statistical association of individual TCRs with disease status, and machine learning to predict cytomegalovirus infection status. An early release that covered approximately 600 HLA-typed donors contained approximately 320 gigabases of sequencing data and tens of millions of unique TCR sequences. Alongside the repertoire data, information on donor age, sex, ethnicity and CMV serostatus was compiled. A later genetic analysis used genome-wide SNP genotypes for about 60% of the roughly 670 donors, treating that subset as a discovery cohort. Rather than using new phenotypic data, the later analysis identified candidate immune exposures from TCR beta sequences and from how often those sequences occurred across donors. Several DR-DQ haplotypes were handled as single units for association and clustering because linkage in the cohort was strong. A later analysis re-examined previously published TCR beta repertoires from about 700 donors and added high-resolution HLA genotyping to investigate patterns of TCR occurrence. The number of typed donors differed by locus: about 629-630 for A, B, C, DRB1 and DQB1; approximately 520 for DQA1; 600 to 610 for DPA1; and 450 to 480 for DPB1. The study was designed to test whether signatures of past pathogen exposure could be identified by cataloging public T cell receptors. Of the 300 to 450 genotyped donors, more than 75% were placed in the genetic ancestry cluster associated with self-reported Caucasian donors. On average, roughly 240,000 unique TCR beta nucleotide sequences were sequenced per donor among some 420 genotyped donors of the cohort, with 15% to 20% of those sequences being non-productive. Class I and class II HLA loci were covered by the typing at four-digit resolution. Every discovery cohort repertoire had been produced on one sequencing platform. The study profiled the T cell repertoires of under 700 subjects by immunosequencing and related them to cytomegalovirus serostatus.

The paper as a whole reports these results and caveats: Roughly uniform sequencing depth across donors was assumed in presence/absence analyses, although this assumption may not hold. A group of highly shared sequence variants was considered likely to be a technical artifact of the sequencing pipeline. Because HLA typing was unavailable for some donors at each locus, only the typed subset was used in association tests. According to the authors, the approach could potentially be generalized to other disease states and immunological phenotypes. Specific HLA alleles were associated with 18,000 or so TCR beta sequences at a false discovery rate of 0.05 in a later analysis. An earlier analysis of some 590 of the donors showed that most TCR beta V segments appeared in productive rearrangements either about 90% or about 30% of the time, which broadly matched IMGT annotations. A later analysis found that most CMV-associated TCR beta chains appeared HLA-restricted, with HLA associations seemingly driven largely by CMV exposure. Because the 87-base-pair reads could not distinguish some IMGT-functional V segments, including TRBV6-2 and TRBV6-3, those segments were excluded. In a later analysis, the rate of TCR association differed among HLA loci, with DRB1 alleles having the most associated TCRs and HLA-C alleles having the fewest. Three of the identified cytomegalovirus-associated TCR beta chains were confirmed in vitro to be specific for cytomegalovirus antigens. Because counts were too low, seventeen rarely observed V segments, including chromosome 9 orphons, were left out of the earlier analysis of some 640 of the donors. Strong co-occurrence of HLA alleles, especially DR and DQ, made assigning TCR associations to individual alleles difficult. In a later analysis, several top co-occurrence clusters were reported to appear linked to parvovirus B19, influenza, CMV and Epstein-Barr virus. Most TCR sequences were seen in very few donors, while some public TCRs were found in many individuals. A later analysis found that HLA-associated TCR beta chains were more clonally expanded and had lower generation probabilities than equally common non-associated chains. A later genetic analysis reported fewer N-insertions in productive TCRs among donors in an Asian-associated ancestry cluster than the roughly 690-donor mean. The study gave a list of 150 to 200 TCR beta chains associated with cytomegalovirus. A further reported finding was that TCR beta sequences accurately predicted the HLA-A and HLA-B alleles for most subjects in the first cohort. Linkage disequilibrium might explain the correlated functional status among segregating V segments, but an unknown experimental factor could not be ruled out. The only immune exposure information available for the cohort was CMV serostatus. Only TCR beta chains were sequenced in this cohort, and the absence of alpha or paired-chain data limited detectable features. The classifier was reported to diagnose cytomegalovirus status with high specificity and sensitivity in both the original cohort and the validation cohort. In a later genetic analysis, a missense DCLRE1C variant was associated with V-gene and J-gene trimming of TCR beta chains, and the association was replicated in an independent cohort.

The cohort was made up of hundreds of healthy bone marrow donors. Cohort members were all nominally healthy when sampled, although unrecorded immune exposures were likely present. The donor was CMV seropositive and belonged to the group of about 290 seropositive cohort members. A peripheral blood sample was collected from each donor, and TCR beta sequencing was performed on peripheral blood mononuclear cells. Genomic DNA extraction from the blood cell samples was performed with the Qiagen DNeasy Blood Extraction Kit. The CDR3 holds 16 amino acids from the cysteine to the phenylalanine. The read is trimmed to its CDR3 DNA, 48 bases read in frame from base 1. V is clipped by 4 bases and J by 0 bases, and the sequence between their germline boundaries is 13 bases long. As encoded in the germline V gene, CDR1 is SGHTA while CDR2 is FQGNSA. As regards this clone: Its specific antigen is unknown. The sample holds no much larger clone one base away, and base qualities are not on file.

The library was generated by the immunoSEQ multiplex PCR assay. The multiplex PCR relied on a mix of 60 forward primers for TCR Vbeta segments and 13 reverse primers for TCR Jbeta segments. The CDR3 region of rearranged TCR beta genes was amplified from genomic DNA by a multiplex PCR assay. Amplified TCR beta libraries were sequenced as 87-base-pair reads on the Illumina HiSeq System. Concerning the study's data processing: A later analysis tallied 75 million to 95 million unique TCR beta chains across the 666 repertoires, and approximately 9.9 million of those chains were shared by two or more donors. Raw reads were error-corrected and collapsed into unique sequences with a nearest-neighbor algorithm that merged closely related sequences to remove PCR and sequencing errors. CDR3 sequences were aligned to IMGT reference sequences to assign V, D and J gene segments. For a sequence to be retained, a match of at least six nucleotides to both a V gene segment and a J gene segment was required. Rearrangements were called productive when the CDR3 lacked stop codons and stayed in frame with V and J; all others were non-productive. Following IMGT convention, CDR3 was defined as the stretch from the second conserved V-encoded cysteine to the conserved J-encoded phenylalanine. Sequences without an unambiguous match to a single V gene segment were excluded from the earlier analysis of approximately 560 of the donors. An earlier analysis of fewer than 650 of the donors classified V segments as functional when productive rearrangements were above 56.7% and as segregating when the standard deviation between donors was above 5%. A statistical classification framework was developed to diagnose cytomegalovirus status using the catalog of TCR beta chain sequences. In a later analysis, V and J genes were assigned by comparing TCR nucleotide sequences against IMGT/GENE-DB human TR gene sequences. Using the TCRdist pipeline, a later analysis assigned CDR3 sequences along with most-parsimonious VDJ recombination scenarios. In a later analysis, each TCR beta chain was defined by its CDR3 amino acid sequence together with its V-gene family, and reads lacking a unique V-gene family were excluded. In a later analysis, 500 to 700 highly shared, low-generation-probability nucleotide sequences were removed to address suspected cross-contamination and a sequencing artifact. In a later analysis, a clonal expansion index was calculated for each public chain from normalized within-repertoire ranks of inferred template counts. In a later analysis, generation probabilities were computed using a VDJ recombination model fitted to out-of-frame rearrangements, and the results were checked against IGoR. In a later analysis, hypergeometric tests were used to score TCR-TCR, TCR-HLA and TCR-CMV co-occurrence, with a repertoire-size bias correction applied to TCR pairs. In a later analysis, false discovery rates were estimated by permuting HLA or CMV assignments 20 times. A later analysis grouped co-occurring TCRs with DBSCAN, adding TCRdist sequence similarity when clustering within HLA-allele-positive subsets. Co-occurrence clustering excluded repertoires with fewer than 30,000 or more than 120,000 public chains, plus five with anomalous nucleotide sharing. The table was pulled from immuneACCESS by TCRdb, which kept in-frame rearrangements only. Such tables lose some clones; where checked, under half of the loss comes from unresolved V genes, and the rest has no known cause. D and trimming come from the DNA, and the V and J calls and clone size come from that table. Present in this sample are roughly 96,000 clones, 65% to 80% of which were seen just once. Around 3.2% of the sample belongs to the ten largest clones.

The specimen sequenced was PBMCs. Here the chain combines TRBV7-2 and TRBJ1-3, with a weak D call of TRBD1 (6 bases match). The TCR comes from a female donor in good health and CMV-seropositive. CDR3 reads: CASSSVGQLSGNTIYF. The DNA reads TGTGCCAGCAGCTCGGTTGGACAGCTCTCTGGAAACACCATATATTTT.